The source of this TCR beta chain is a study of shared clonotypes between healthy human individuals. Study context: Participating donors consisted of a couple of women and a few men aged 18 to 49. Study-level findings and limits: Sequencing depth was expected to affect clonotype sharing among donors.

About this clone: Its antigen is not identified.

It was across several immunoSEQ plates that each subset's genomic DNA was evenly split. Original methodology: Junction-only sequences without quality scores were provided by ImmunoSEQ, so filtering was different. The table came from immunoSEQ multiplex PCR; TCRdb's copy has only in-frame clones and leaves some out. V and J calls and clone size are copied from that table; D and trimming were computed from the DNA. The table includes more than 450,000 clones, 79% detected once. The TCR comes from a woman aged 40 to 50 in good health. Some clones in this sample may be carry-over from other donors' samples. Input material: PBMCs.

The DNA for the CDR3 is TGTGCCAGCAGCGCCCAGCTAGGGCTCGAGCAGTACTTC. This gives the protein CASSAQLGLEQYF. This chain links TRBV9 with TRBJ2-7; D unresolved. CDR1 and CDR2 (germline): SGDLS, YYNGEE. The CDR3 totals 13 residues. The germline V and J ends were trimmed by 3 bases and 6 bases, with 13 bases remaining between them.